What follows is one TCR beta chain and its context. Its specificity is unknown. Germline CDR1 MGHRA, CDR2 YSYEKL. The V gene end was trimmed by 1 base and the J gene end by 4 bases; junction bases not matched to a gene: 9. This CDR3 region has 16 residues. TCRdb processed the reads anew with MiXCR; each CDR3 protein has one entry. The sample lists around 25,000 distinct CDR3 sequences, more than 20% occurring once. This sample stems from a study of T cell repertoires in cytomegalovirus infection. The sequence was collected from a human donor in good health (CMV status not recorded). Some clones in this sample may be carry-over from other donors' samples. This chain links TRBV4-1 with TRBJ1-2; 7 bases line up with TRBD1. Sequencing was performed on CD8+ T cells from cultured PBMCs, taken from culture after CMV antigen stimulation. The CDR3 nucleotides read TGCGCCAGCAGCCAAGGAGGGGGCCCCAGCACCTATGGCTACACCTTC. This codes for CASSQGGGPSTYGYTF.